Each of the 29 T cell receptor beta chains below was sequenced from the same sample in a study of CD8 T cells in ankylosing spondylitis. TCRdb passed the 5' RACE reads through MiXCR, listing each CDR3 protein once. The table has around 340,000 distinct CDR3 sequences, approximately 14% seen once; the top ten hold less than 1.1%. The sample comprised blood, either unsorted or a sorted T cell fraction (not recorded which). These receptors were collected from a male donor with ankylosing spondylitis or in good health (not recorded which).

The chain employs TRBV3-1 and TRBJ2-7; D is ambiguous. V lost 2 bases and J 7 bases, leaving 15 bases between the germline ends. The CDR3 length is 14 residues. Germline V gene lookup returns CDR1 LGHDT and CDR2 YNNKEL (reference sequence). CDR3 DNA sequence: TGTGCCAGCAGCCAAAAGACCAGCTCCGTGGAGCAGTACTTC. This translates into CASSQKTSSVEQYF.

This clonotype was seen many times. This chain connects TRBV4-1 to TRBJ1-2, with D possibly TRBD1 on 5 matching bases. Germline assignment: CDR1 MGHRA and CDR2 YSYEKL. Between the trimmed V and J ends, which lost 1 base and 6 bases, there was a span of 15 bases. The CDR3 is 15 residues long. The CDR3 DNA is TGCGCCAGCAGCCAAGTCAAGGGGAGAAGGGATGGCTACACCTTC. Amino acid sequence: CASSQVKGRRDGYTF.

V usage is TRBV12-3 or TRBV12-4 and J usage is TRBJ2-1; D may be TRBD1 (5 bases). The CDR3 is 15 residues long. Trimming cost V 3 bases and J 5 bases, with 14 bases left between them. The CDR3 region is CASSLGRRSNNEQFF. CDR3 sequence (DNA): TGTGCCAGCAGTTTGGGGCGGAGAAGCAACAATGAGCAGTTCTTC.

The chain uses TRBV6-1 and TRBJ2-4, with 9 bases lining up with TRBD1. Germline CDR1 is MNHNS and CDR2 is SASEGT. The CDR3 has 14 residues. Trimming cost V 7 bases and J 9 bases; bases outside gene matches: 10. CDR3 residues: CASTPQGASAIQYF. Here the CDR3 DNA reads TGTGCCAGCACCCCACAGGGGGCGAGTGCCATTCAGTACTTC.

This chain connects TRBV3-1 to TRBJ2-5, with 7 bases aligning to TRBD2. The CDR3 spans 14 residues. Germline assignment: CDR1 LGHDT and CDR2 YNNKEL (reference sequence). Losses at the gene ends were 5 bases for V and 6 bases for J; bases not matched to a gene: 9. For the CDR3, the DNA is TGTGCCAGCAGCGCGACGACTAGCAGAAAGACCCAGTACTTC. Residues: CASSATTSRKTQYF.

The CDR3 reads CASSESLNQPQHF. The CDR3 nucleotides read TGTGCCAGCAGTGAATCGCTGAATCAGCCCCAGCATTTT. The genes are TRBV6-1 and TRBJ1-5; D gene uncertain. Deletions cut 2 bases from V and 4 bases from J, with 6 bases between. This CDR3 region has 13 residues. Germline-derived CDR1 and CDR2 are MNHNS and SASEGT.

Many counts were recorded for this clonotype. This chain joins TRBV20-1 and TRBJ1-1, with 10 bases identical to TRBD1. V dropped 0 bases and J dropped 3; count of bases not matched to a gene: 13. The CDR3 is made up of 18 amino acids. CDR1 is DFQATT and CDR2 is SNEGSKA in the germline V gene (reference sequence). The CDR3 DNA is TGCAGTGCTAGAGATCGGTGGGGACAGGGGTTGGGAGACACTGAAGCTTTCTTT. This encodes CSARDRWGQGLGDTEAFF.

The V gene is TRBV2, the J gene TRBJ2-1; tentative D call: TRBD1 (5 bases). Looked up from germline, CDR1 is SNHLY and CDR2 is FYNNEI. This CDR3 has 12 residues. The ends were cut back, 0 bases at V and 8 bases at J, with 5 bases in the middle. CDR3 sequence reads: CASSEARDEQFF. CDR3 nucleotides: TGTGCCAGCAGTGAAGCCAGGGATGAGCAGTTCTTC.

The V and J genes are TRBV12-3 or TRBV12-4 and TRBJ2-2; perhaps TRBD1 as D (7 bases). CDR3 length: 17 residues. The V end was cut by 1 base, the J end by 5 bases, with 17 bases between. CDR3 loop: CASSLGQGGGKTGELFF. The CDR3 DNA sequence: TGTGCCAGCAGTTTAGGCCAGGGGGGCGGTAAAACCGGGGAGCTGTTTTTT.

V and J are TRBV6-1 and TRBJ2-5; D may be TRBD1 or TRBD2 (5 bases each). The CDR3 consists of 17 residues. Per the germline V gene, CDR1 is MNHNS and CDR2 is SASEGT. V lost 5 bases and J 5 bases, leaving 24 bases between the germline ends. CDR3 DNA sequence: TGTGCCAGCAGTCAAAAGGGCAGGGTCAGTGGCGGGGAGACCCAGTACTTC. It specifies CASSQKGRVSGGETQYF.

The V gene is TRBV6-1, the J gene TRBJ2-6, with D possibly TRBD2 on 5 matching bases. The CDR3 covers 14 residues. Trimming cost V 3 bases and J 4 bases, with 7 bases left between them. Per the germline V gene, CDR1 is MNHNS and CDR2 is SASEGT. The CDR3 loop reads CASSDRRGANVLTF. The CDR3 nucleotides are TGTGCCAGCAGTGACAGGAGGGGGGCCAACGTCCTGACTTTC.

This clonotype came up many times. V is TRBV5-5 and J is TRBJ1-4; no clear D gene. This CDR3 is 13 amino acids long. Germline CDR1 is SGHKS and CDR2 is YYEKEE (reference sequence). V was trimmed by 0 bases and J by 7 bases, leaving 7 bases between them. The CDR3 sequence is CASSLGPLEKLFF. The CDR3, as DNA: TGTGCCAGCAGCTTGGGCCCCCTTGAAAAACTGTTTTTT.

This rearrangement joins TRBV20-1 to TRBJ1-2; 9 bases are a match to TRBD1. The V and J ends lost 6 bases and 7 bases, in that order; junction bases with no gene match: 15. In germline, CDR1 is DFQATT, CDR2 SNEGSKA (reference sequence). The CDR3 covers 15 residues. DNA of the CDR3: TGCAGTGCCACCTCCGCGGACAGGGGATCCAGTGGCTACACCTTC. Translated: CSATSADRGSSGYTF.

The chain recombines TRBV3-1 with TRBJ2-7; TRBD1 might be the D (6 bases). This CDR3 contains 14 residues. Germline CDR1 reads LGHDT; CDR2 reads YNNKEL (reference sequence). Trimming left V 2 bases short and J 7 bases short, with 15 bases between. The CDR3 reads CASSQRDTLTEQYF. Here the CDR3 DNA reads TGTGCCAGCAGCCAACGGGACACCCTTACGGAGCAGTACTTC.

J is TRBJ2-7 and V is TRBV19; weak D call: TRBD2 (5 bases). V was trimmed by 3 bases and J by 3 bases, leaving 12 bases between them. CDR1 LNHDA and CDR2 SQIVND come from the germline V gene (reference sequence). This CDR3 is 14 amino acids long. The chain's CDR3 is CASSMAGSYYEQYF. The CDR3 DNA is TGTGCCAGTAGTATGGCGGGCAGTTACTACGAGCAGTACTTC.

This clonotype was picked up a small number of times. This sequence joins TRBV5-1 and TRBJ1-2; D not certain. The CDR3 covers 13 residues. Germline V lookup: CDR1 SGHRS, CDR2 YFSETQ. Trimming shortened V by 7 bases and J by 5 bases, and 15 bases separated the two germline ends. The CDR3 here is CASRDLNFYGYTF. In DNA form, the CDR3 reads TGCGCCAGCCGAGATTTAAATTTTTATGGCTACACCTTC.

V is TRBV7-2 and J is TRBJ2-3; TRBD2 matches 8 bases. The germline CDR1 and CDR2 sequences are SGHTA and FQGNSA. The CDR3 loop spans 15 amino acids. Germline trimming cut 3 bases from V and 5 bases from J; bases unmatched to any gene: 7. This CDR3 reads CASSFGGGQRDTQYF. The CDR3 DNA reads TGTGCCAGCAGCTTCGGGGGGGGGCAGAGAGATACGCAGTATTTT.

The CDR3, as DNA: TGTGCCAGCACGATCCGCCGGGGGCGAAGCGGGGAGCTGTTTTTT. Amino acids: CASTIRRGRSGELFF. J is TRBJ2-2 and V is TRBV28, with D tentatively TRBD1 or TRBD2 (6 bases each). The length of the CDR3 is 15 residues. With 7 bases removed from V and 7 bases from J, the gap between germline ends came to 19 bases. Germline V gives CDR1 MDHEN, CDR2 SYDVKM.

The rearrangement links TRBV11-3 to TRBJ2-1; TRBD2 agrees at 8 bases. Germline trimming cut 4 bases from V and 5 bases from J; bases unmatched to any gene: 25. The CDR3 contains 21 residues. Germline values: CDR1 SGHNT, CDR2 YENEEA. The CDR3 region is CASSSGLREGRLAGKHNEQFF. The CDR3 region has the DNA TGTGCCAGCAGCTCTGGGCTCCGGGAGGGGAGGCTAGCGGGCAAACACAATGAGCAGTTCTTC. Full variable domain (missing parts from reference TRBV11-3 and TRBJ2-1): EAGVVQSPRYKIIEKKQPVAFWCNPISGHNTLYWYLQNLGQGPELLIRYENEEAVDDSQLPKDRFSAERLKGVDSTLKIQPAELGDSAVYLCASSSGLREGRLAGKHNEQFFGPGTRLTVL.

By proportion, this clonotype is medium-sized. This rearrangement joins TRBV12-3 or TRBV12-4 to TRBJ1-5, with unresolved D. Trimming left V 3 bases short and J 4 bases short, with 7 bases between. The CDR3 extends over 13 amino acids. CDR3 residues: CASSLEANQPQHF. The CDR3 bases are TGTGCCAGCAGTTTGGAGGCTAATCAGCCCCAGCATTTT.

The CDR3 sequence: CASSRWVPADSSYNEQFF. The CDR3, as DNA: TGCGCCAGCAGCCGCTGGGTCCCAGCGGATAGCTCCTACAATGAGCAGTTCTTC. The chain links TRBV4-1 to TRBJ2-1, with a tentative D call TRBD2 (5 bases). Germline loops: CDR1 MGHRA, CDR2 YSYEKL. Between the trimmed V and J ends, which lost 4 bases and 0 bases, there was a span of 19 bases. This CDR3 comprises 18 residues.

The V and J genes are TRBV30 and TRBJ1-1; D might be TRBD1 (6 bases). The CDR3 contains 14 residues. V dropped 3 bases and J dropped 1 base, with 12 bases sitting between them. Germline CDR1 GTSNPN, CDR2 SVGIG (reference sequence). CDR3 sequence reads: CAWRQAQGNTEAFF. The CDR3 bases are TGTGCCTGGAGGCAGGCACAGGGGAACACTGAAGCTTTCTTT.

The gene calls are TRBV7-2 and TRBJ2-7; D is unresolved. This CDR3 comprises 13 residues. CDR1 and CDR2 from the germline V gene are SGHTA and FQGNSA. The V and J ends lost 5 bases and 3 bases respectively, with 11 bases between them. Written as DNA, the CDR3 is TGTGCCAGCAGCCCGACGGAACTCTACGAGCAGTACTTC. Protein: CASSPTELYEQYF.

This clonotype has only a few counts. This rearrangement joins TRBV7-9 to TRBJ1-5; 11 bases are a match to TRBD1. Germline CDR1 reads SEHNR; CDR2 reads FQNEAQ (reference sequence). CDR3 length equals 15 residues. V gave up 5 bases and J gave up 7 bases; unmatched junction bases: 7. DNA of the CDR3: TGTGCCAGCAGCCGTGGACAGGGGGCCGTGCAGCCCCAGCATTTT. Protein: CASSRGQGAVQPQHF.

This clonotype was observed a handful of times. The chain has TRBV10-3 and TRBJ1-6, with D unresolved. The CDR3 has 15 amino acids. The germline V gene has CDR1 ENHRY and CDR2 SYGVKD. V was cut by 7 bases and J by 6 bases, with 16 bases left in between. The CDR3 reads CAIILDPTSNSPLHF. The CDR3 DNA reads TGTGCCATCATCCTTGATCCGACGAGTAATTCACCCCTCCACTTT.

This chain joins TRBV5-1 and TRBJ1-1; D is uncertain. CDR3 length: 14 residues. With 0 bases removed from V and 1 base from J, the gap between germline ends came to 7 bases. CDR1 and CDR2 (germline): SGHRS, YFSETQ. The CDR3 protein is CASSLAQQNTEAFF. The DNA of the CDR3 is TGCGCCAGCAGCTTGGCACAGCAGAACACTGAAGCTTTCTTT. The full variable domain, its missing parts supplied by reference TRBV5-1 and TRBJ1-1, is KAGVTQTPRYLIKTRGQQVTLSCSPISGHRSVSWYQQTPGQGLQFLFEYFSETQRNKGNFPGRFSGRQFSNSRSEMNVSTLELGDSALYLCASSLAQQNTEAFFGQGTRLTVV.

There are a few counts of this clonotype. J is TRBJ2-3 and V is TRBV20-1; 7 nucleotides line up with TRBD1. The CDR3 has 14 amino acids. Germline CDR1 reads DFQATT; CDR2 reads SNEGSKA (reference sequence). J lost 1 base, V lost 0 bases, and 1 base had no gene match. CDR3 bases: TGCAGTGCTAGAGATGGGACAGGCACAGATACGCAGTATTTT. It is translated as CSARDGTGTDTQYF.

A few counts support this clonotype. This rearrangement joins TRBV5-1 to TRBJ2-3, with 13 bases lining up with TRBD2. Unmatched junction bases numbered 8, after V lost 6 bases and J lost 4 bases. The germline V gene has CDR1 SGHRS and CDR2 YFSETQ. The CDR3 length is 16 residues. The chain's CDR3 is CASTRPTSGGADTQYF. Here the CDR3 DNA reads TGCGCCAGCACCCGGCCTACTAGCGGGGGGGCAGATACGCAGTATTTT.

The genes are TRBV5-1 and TRBJ2-3, with D unclear. The germline gives CDR1 SGHRS, CDR2 YFSETQ. Trimming took 0 bases from V and 4 from J, leaving 9 bases between them. This CDR3 is 14 amino acids long. The CDR3 DNA is TGCGCCAGCAGCTTGGGTTCCCGAGCAGATACGCAGTATTTT. Amino acids: CASSLGSRADTQYF.